This T cell receptor (beta chain) emerged from a study of blood T cells in healthy people across ages. Whole-study findings and limits: Since the PBMCs were unsorted, naive and antigen-experienced cells could not be conclusively compared.

On this clonotype itself: Its antigen is unidentified.

A second about 7 to 11 cycle PCR used barcoded and J-beta primers. TCRdb re-derived calls from the 5' RACE reads in MiXCR, one entry per CDR3 protein. The sample includes hundreds of thousands of distinct CDR3 sequences, 20% to 25% of them seen just once. The CDR3 totals 14 residues. Germline loops: CDR1 SEHNR, CDR2 FQNEAQ (reference sequence). The V end was cut by 1 base, the J end by 2 bases, with 7 bases between. The same sample was also studied in work on T cells of mothers and their children. That study adds: The authors used all extracted RNA for cDNA synthesis, at about 1.5 ug per 15 ul. Over 8 million TCR beta CDR3 reads were obtained from each mother, and some 3.2 million from each child. It was related mother-child pairs that showed slightly higher overlap than unrelated pairs, without reaching significance.

What was sequenced was blood. The gene calls are TRBV7-9 and TRBJ2-3; D uncertain. This TCR was recovered from a boy younger than 18 in good health. The CDR3 reads CASSLGRNTDTQYF. The CDR3 DNA follows: TGTGCCAGCAGCTTAGGTCGTAACACAGATACGCAGTATTTT.